Each of the 25 T cell receptor beta chains below was sequenced from the same sample in a study of OX40 agonist ivuxolimab in advanced cancers. TCRdb keeps only in-frame clones here, not all; method: immunoSEQ multiplex PCR. Of tens of thousands of clones listed, 91% are singletons. The material sequenced was CD4+ or CD8+ T cells sorted from blood, taken in a trial of the OX40 agonist ivuxolimab. The receptor source for this set is an adult with an advanced solid tumor such as melanoma, head and neck, liver or kidney cancer.

The chain couples TRBV19 to TRBJ1-5, with D perhaps matching TRBD1 (6 bases). The CDR3 runs to 15 residues. Trimming cost V 5 bases and J 0 bases, with 11 bases left between them. Germline V CDR1 and CDR2: LNHDA, SQIVND (reference sequence). Written as DNA, the CDR3 is TGTGCCAGTAGTTGGACAGAGGATAGCAATCAGCCCCAGCATTTT. Translation: CASSWTEDSNQPQHF.

J is TRBJ2-5 and V is TRBV7-8, with 7 positions matching TRBD1. The CDR3 extends over 18 amino acids. Trimming cost V 5 bases and J 5 bases; bases outside gene matches: 20. CDR1 SGHVS and CDR2 FQNEAQ come from the germline V gene. As DNA, the CDR3 is TGTGCCAGCAGCCCTAAACAGGGGACGGTTGTAGCATCGGAGACCCAGTACTTC. Its protein is CASSPKQGTVVASETQYF.

This rearrangement joins TRBV19 to TRBJ1-6; the D is unclear. Per the germline V gene, CDR1 is LNHDA and CDR2 is SQIVND (reference sequence). The CDR3 sequence is 15 residues long. The V and J ends lost 3 bases and 8 bases respectively, with 14 bases between them. CDR3 nucleotides: TGTGCCAGTAGTATGGACCGCGCCGGATATTCACCCCTCCACTTT. This codes for CASSMDRAGYSPLHF.

This chain uses TRBV13 with TRBJ2-3; tentative D call: TRBD2 (5 bases). Germline V gene sequence: CDR1 PRHDT, CDR2 FYEKMQ (reference sequence). Trimming shortened V by 5 bases and J by 0 bases, and 15 bases separated the two germline ends. The CDR3 sequence is 16 residues long. In DNA, the CDR3 is TGTGCCAGCAGCCCCCCCAACGGACTCAGCACAGATACGCAGTATTTT. Its protein is CASSPPNGLSTDTQYF.

The chain uses TRBV28 and TRBJ2-1, with D possibly TRBD1 on 5 matching bases. The CDR3 is made up of 11 amino acids. Between the trimmed V and J ends, which lost 8 bases and 8 bases, there was a span of 10 bases. Germline V lookup: CDR1 MDHEN, CDR2 SYDVKM. CDR3 DNA sequence: TGTGCCAGCTTATGGGGCTATGAGCAGTTCTTC. As protein: CASLWGYEQFF.

The chain is built from TRBV28 and TRBJ2-2, with D possibly TRBD2 on 5 matching bases. The CDR3 length is 14 residues. V lost 6 bases and J 5 bases, leaving 13 bases between the germline ends. Germline CDR1 reads MDHEN; CDR2 reads SYDVKM. The CDR3 DNA is TGTGCCAGCAGCCTGAGGGCGTGGACCGGGGAGCTGTTTTTT. It codes for CASSLRAWTGELFF. Combining the CDR3 with reference TRBV28 and TRBJ2-2 gives the whole variable domain DVKVTQSSRYLVKRTGEKVFLECVQDMDHENMFWYRQDPGLGLRLIYFSYDVKMKEKGDIPEGYSVSREKKERFSLILESASTNQTSMYLCASSLRAWTGELFFGEGSRLTVL.

The chain couples TRBV19 to TRBJ1-2, with 7 bases that match TRBD1. CDR3 length: 13 residues. CDR1 and CDR2 (germline): LNHDA, SQIVND (reference sequence). V shed 5 bases, J shed 5 bases, and the junction held 5 bases outside the gene matches. CDR3 residues: CASSPGGVYGYTF. Here the CDR3 DNA reads TGTGCCAGTAGTCCAGGGGGAGTGTATGGCTACACCTTC. The full variable domain, in which reference TRBV19 and TRBJ1-2 provide the parts outside the CDR3, is DGGITQSPKYLFRKEGQNVTLSCEQNLNHDAMYWYRQDPGQGLRLIYYSQIVNDFQKGDIAEGYSVSREKKESFPLTVTSAQKNPTAFYLCASSPGGVYGYTFGSGTRLTVV.

In its sample, this clone ranks as medium-sized. The rearrangement uses TRBV15 and TRBJ2-2, with D tentatively TRBD1 (6 bases). Germline V lookup: CDR1 LNHNV, CDR2 YYDKDF (reference sequence). V was clipped by 1 base and J by 6 bases, with 15 bases between them. The CDR3 runs 16 residues. CDR3 coding DNA: TGTGCCACCAGCAGAGGACAGGAACAACCAGCCGGGGAGCTGTTTTTT. Residues: CATSRGQEQPAGELFF.

The chain recombines TRBV18 with TRBJ2-1, with TRBD2 as a possible D gene (6 bases). The CDR3 consists of 17 residues. Germline CDR1 KGHSH, CDR2 LQKENI. V shed 4 bases and J shed 0 bases, with 16 bases lying between them. This chain's CDR3 is CASSRERVIVSYNEQFF. CDR3 DNA: TGTGCCAGCTCACGGGAGCGGGTTATAGTCTCCTACAATGAGCAGTTCTTC.

The chain has TRBV2 and TRBJ2-1; 7 bases fit TRBD2. From germline, CDR1 is SNHLY and CDR2 FYNNEI. CDR3 length equals 15 residues. Trimming at V came to 6 bases and at J to 5 bases, leaving 10 bases not matched to a gene. The CDR3 region has the DNA TGTGCCAGCAGAGAGGGGTACGGGGGGAACAATGAGCAGTTCTTC. This translates into CASREGYGGNNEQFF.

The V call is TRBV19, the J call TRBJ2-1; TRBD1 matches 9 bases. The CDR3 contains 16 residues. Germline CDR1 and CDR2: LNHDA and SQIVND (reference sequence). Trimming removed 3 bases from V and 2 bases from J; junction bases left unmatched: 5. The CDR3 region is CASSMGGTGPYNEQFF. CDR3 DNA: TGTGCCAGTAGTATGGGGGGGACAGGGCCCTACAATGAGCAGTTCTTC.

This rearrangement joins TRBV27 to TRBJ2-2; D uncertain. Trimming cost V 4 bases and J 1 base, with 4 bases left between them. Germline-derived CDR1 and CDR2 are MNHEY and SMNVEV (reference sequence). There are 13 residues in the CDR3. CDR3 amino acids: CASSSGNTGELFF. The CDR3 coding sequence is TGTGCCAGCAGTTCAGGGAACACCGGGGAGCTGTTTTTT.

DNA of the CDR3: TGTGCCAGCAGGGACAGGGTGGGGACTGAAGCTTTCTTT. It codes for CASRDRVGTEAFF. The rearrangement links TRBV6-1 to TRBJ1-1, with 8 bases lining up with TRBD1. This CDR3 is built from 13 residues. Trimming cost V 6 bases and J 5 bases; bases outside gene matches: 5. Germline CDR1 and CDR2: MNHNS and SASEGT.

V and J are TRBV23-1 and TRBJ2-7; TRBD2 matches at 12 bases. TRBV23-1 is labeled an ORF, and its function is uncertain. V was pared by 2 bases and J by 1 base, with 3 bases of the junction left unmatched. This CDR3 contains 16 residues. The CDR3 protein is CASSQPLAGGSYEQYF. CDR3 sequence (DNA): TGCGCCAGCAGTCAACCCCTAGCGGGGGGGTCCTACGAGCAGTACTTC.

The chain has TRBV15 and TRBJ2-1; weak D call: TRBD1 (6 bases). There are 16 residues in the CDR3. Deletions cut 4 bases from V and 0 bases from J, with 13 bases between. CDR1 is LNHNV and CDR2 is YYDKDF in the germline V gene (reference sequence). The CDR3 bases are TGTGCCACCAGCAACCAGGGGATGATCTCCTACAATGAGCAGTTCTTC. It encodes CATSNQGMISYNEQFF. The full variable domain, rest sourced from reference TRBV15 and TRBJ2-1, is DAMVIQNPRYQVTQFGKPVTLSCSQTLNHNVMYWYQQKSSQAPKLLFHYYDKDFNNEADTPDNFQSRRPNTSFCFLDIRSPGLGDTAMYLCATSNQGMISYNEQFFGPGTRLTVL.

This sequence joins TRBV2 and TRBJ2-5; 11 bases are a match to TRBD2. This CDR3 is 17 amino acids long. The V and J ends lost 5 bases and 4 bases, in that order; junction bases with no gene match: 12. CDR1 is SNHLY, CDR2 FYNNEI, per germline. The CDR3 DNA sequence: TGTGCCAGCAGTTTGATGTTAGCGGGGGGGATAGGAGAGACCCAGTACTTC. Its protein is CASSLMLAGGIGETQYF.

The V and J genes are TRBV7-9 and TRBJ2-3, with D unresolved. The CDR3 contains 12 residues. CDR1 and CDR2 from the germline V gene are SEHNR and FQNEAQ (reference sequence). V was trimmed by 6 bases and J by 1 base, leaving 5 bases between them. Written as DNA, the CDR3 is TGTGCCAGCAGACGAGGCACAGATACGCAGTATTTT. This sequence encodes CASRRGTDTQYF. Drawing the rest from reference TRBV7-9 and TRBJ2-3, the complete variable domain is DTGVSQNPRHKITKRGQNVTFRCDPISEHNRLYWYRQTLGQGPEFLTYFQNEAQLEKSRLLSDRFSAERPKGSFSTLEIQRTEQGDSAMYLCASRRGTDTQYFGPGTRLTVL.

This chain connects TRBV5-1 to TRBJ2-7, with D unclear. CDR3 length equals 14 residues. With 3 bases removed from V and 0 bases from J, the gap between germline ends came to 10 bases. Germline CDR1 and CDR2: SGHRS and YFSETQ. The CDR3 region is CASSSEVSSYEQYF. In DNA form, the CDR3 reads TGCGCCAGCAGCTCCGAGGTTAGCTCCTACGAGCAGTACTTC.

V and J are TRBV4-1 and TRBJ1-6, with a possible D match to TRBD1 (5 bases). CDR1 MGHRA and CDR2 YSYEKL come from the germline V gene. The CDR3 sequence is 15 residues long. Trimming removed 1 base from V and 5 bases from J, with 9 bases in between. DNA for the CDR3: TGCGCCAGCAGCCAAGTAAAAGGGGATAATTCACCCCTCCACTTT. It codes for CASSQVKGDNSPLHF.

This clone was recorded once. The rearrangement links TRBV6-1 to TRBJ1-1, with no clear D. With 6 bases removed from V and 5 bases from J, the gap between germline ends came to 19 bases. From germline, CDR1 is MNHNS and CDR2 SASEGT. The CDR3 is 15 residues long. CDR3 nucleotide sequence: TGTGCCAGCAGCCCCTTCCGGGTGGGAGTAACTGAAGCTTTCTTT. Encoded protein: CASSPFRVGVTEAFF.

The genes are TRBV27 and TRBJ2-2, with 10 positions matching TRBD1. Looked up from germline, CDR1 is MNHEY and CDR2 is SMNVEV (reference sequence). This CDR3 spans 14 amino acids. V shed 5 bases and J 7 bases; nucleotides not matched to a gene: 4. CDR3 loop: CASSPGQGYGELFF. CDR3 coding DNA: TGTGCCAGCAGTCCGGGACAGGGGTACGGGGAGCTGTTTTTT.

CDR3 coding DNA: TGTGCCAGCAGCCAAGATCTGGCGGGGGCTTCAATGGCAGATACGCAGTATTTT. It yields the protein CASSQDLAGASMADTQYF. This sequence joins TRBV4-2 and TRBJ2-3, with D possibly matching TRBD2 (7 bases). CDR3 length: 18 amino acids. Germline lookup yields CDR1 LGHNA and CDR2 YNFKEQ. With 0 bases removed from V and 4 bases from J, the gap between germline ends came to 20 bases.

The rearrangement joins TRBV6-4 to TRBJ2-1, with 13 bases that match TRBD2. CDR3 length: 16 amino acids. In germline, CDR1 is MRHNA, CDR2 SNTAGT. Losses at the gene ends were 3 bases for V and 4 bases for J; bases not matched to a gene: 3. CDR3 region: CASSELAGGLYNEQFF. The CDR3, as DNA: TGTGCCAGCAGTGAACTAGCGGGGGGGCTTTACAATGAGCAGTTCTTC.

The chain couples TRBV18 to TRBJ2-7; 11 bases match TRBD1. Germline loops: CDR1 KGHSH, CDR2 LQKENI. The CDR3 has 15 amino acids. V was clipped by 5 bases and J by 6 bases; unmatched bases: 9. The CDR3 sequence is CASSSPWDRGVEQYF. The CDR3 nucleotides are TGTGCCAGCTCATCCCCTTGGGACAGGGGGGTCGAGCAGTACTTC.

The chain carries TRBV11-3 and TRBJ1-1; D perhaps matches TRBD1 (5 bases). Germline CDR1 SGHNT, CDR2 YENEEA. Trimming took off 5 bases at V and 0 bases at J, with 13 bases between the two ends. CDR3 length equals 15 residues. The CDR3 DNA is TGTGCCAGCAGCCCCCGGGACGGCATGAACACTGAAGCTTTCTTT. Encoded protein: CASSPRDGMNTEAFF.